This record concerns one T cell receptor beta chain sequence. Its antigen is undetermined. The CDR3 covers 13 residues. Germline V lookup: CDR1 LNHDA, CDR2 SQIVND (reference sequence). Trimming left V 3 bases short and J 4 bases short, with 9 bases between. The sample belongs to a study of T cell responses to AZD1222 COVID-19 vaccine. Second doses were pooled across both intervals (about 4 or about 12 weeks). Broader study findings: Donors in the cohort were predominantly white British and more often female, and clonal diversity was possibly underestimated. Unmutated variant regions reportedly attract nearly half of all spike-specific TCRs.

Some clones are missing from TCRdb's copy, which holds only in-frame ones; the method was immunoSEQ multiplex PCR. Altogether about 270,000 clones are present, almost 95% being singletons, with the ten largest covering about 0.5%. Sequencing was performed on peripheral blood, taken 28 days after the second AZD1222 dose. The source is an adult who received the AZD1222 COVID-19 vaccine. The rearrangement uses TRBV19 and TRBJ1-2; no firm D call. CDR3 residues: CASSIVEGYGYTF. CDR3 coding DNA: TGTGCCAGTAGTATTGTAGAGGGCTATGGCTACACCTTC.